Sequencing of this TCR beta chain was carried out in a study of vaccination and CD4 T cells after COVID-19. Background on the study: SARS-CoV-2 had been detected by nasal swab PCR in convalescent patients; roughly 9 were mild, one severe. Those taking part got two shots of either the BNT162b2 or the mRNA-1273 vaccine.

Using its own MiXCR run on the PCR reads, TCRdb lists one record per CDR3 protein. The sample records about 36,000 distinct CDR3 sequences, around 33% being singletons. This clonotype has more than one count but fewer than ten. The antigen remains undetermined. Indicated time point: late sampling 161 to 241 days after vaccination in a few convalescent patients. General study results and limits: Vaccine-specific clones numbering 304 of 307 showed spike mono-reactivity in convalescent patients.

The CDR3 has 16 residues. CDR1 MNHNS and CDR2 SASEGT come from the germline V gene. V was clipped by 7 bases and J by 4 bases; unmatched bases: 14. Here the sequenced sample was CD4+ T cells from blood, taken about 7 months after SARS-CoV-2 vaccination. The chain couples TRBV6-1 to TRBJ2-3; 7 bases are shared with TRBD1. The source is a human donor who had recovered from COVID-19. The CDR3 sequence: CASTARTGTGPDTQYF. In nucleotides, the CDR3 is TGTGCCAGCACCGCACGGACAGGCACAGGGCCAGATACGCAGTATTTT.